Listed below are T cell receptor beta chains from one sample, sequenced in a study of PD-1 blockade in classical Hodgkin lymphoma. Sequencing used immunoSEQ multiplex PCR; TCRdb keeps in-frame clones, though not all of them. The sample carries about 41,000 clones, about two thirds recorded once. This specimen was peripheral blood mononuclear cells (PBMCs), taken before the fourth cycle of nivolumab. The receptors originated from a human donor with classical Hodgkin lymphoma. Both conserved end residues are part of each CDR3. Each record gives: CDR3 length, clone size, J gene, D gene, V gene, CDR3 protein, CDR3 DNA. D genes are given only for firm matches. Size is omitted from some rows. Given values are once, few, many or a class for expanded clones.

CDR3 length: 14
clone size: many
J gene: TRBJ1-3
D gene: NA
V gene: TRBV6-5
CDR3 protein: CASSPAGSGNTIYF
CDR3 DNA: TGTGCCAGCAGCCCCGCGGGTTCTGGAAACACCATATATTTT

CDR3 length: 14
clone size: NA
J gene: TRBJ2-1
D gene: TRBD2
V gene: TRBV19
CDR3 protein: CASSRGGPQNEQFF
CDR3 DNA: TGTGCCAGTAGCCGCGGGGGGCCACAAAATGAGCAGTTCTTC

CDR3 length: 15
clone size: NA
J gene: TRBJ1-1
D gene: TRBD1
V gene: TRBV27
CDR3 protein: CASSLSQGARTEAFF
CDR3 DNA: TGTGCCAGCAGTTTATCGCAGGGGGCGAGAACTGAAGCTTTCTTT

CDR3 length: 14
clone size: NA
J gene: TRBJ2-3
D gene: NA
V gene: TRBV6-6
CDR3 protein: CASSYSGGTDTQYF
CDR3 DNA: TGTGCCAGCAGTTACTCGGGCGGCACAGATACGCAGTATTTT

CDR3 length: 13
clone size: NA
J gene: TRBJ2-7
D gene: NA
V gene: TRBV27
CDR3 protein: CASSYRGSYEQYF
CDR3 DNA: TGTGCCAGCAGTTACCGGGGTTCCTACGAGCAGTACTTC

CDR3 length: 13
clone size: NA
J gene: TRBJ2-7
D gene: NA
V gene: TRBV28
CDR3 protein: CASSQDSRGEQYF
CDR3 DNA: TGTGCCAGCAGCCAAGACAGCCGGGGCGAGCAGTACTTC

CDR3 length: 16
clone size: few
J gene: TRBJ2-1
D gene: TRBD1
V gene: TRBV9
CDR3 protein: CASSVDRGPTYNEQFF
CDR3 DNA: TGTGCCAGCAGCGTTGACAGGGGGCCAACCTACAATGAGCAGTTCTTC

CDR3 length: 15
clone size: NA
J gene: TRBJ2-5
D gene: NA
V gene: TRBV5-1
CDR3 protein: CASSLASEGMETQYF
CDR3 DNA: TGCGCCAGCAGCTTGGCCAGTGAGGGTATGGAGACCCAGTACTTC

CDR3 length: 11
clone size: NA
J gene: TRBJ2-7
D gene: NA
V gene: TRBV30
CDR3 protein: CAWSRQDEQYF
CDR3 DNA: TGTGCCTGGAGCCGACAAGACGAGCAGTACTTC

CDR3 length: 13
clone size: few
J gene: TRBJ2-2
D gene: NA
V gene: TRBV5-1
CDR3 protein: CASSPLGTGELFF
CDR3 DNA: TGCGCCAGCAGCCCGCTAGGCACCGGGGAGCTGTTTTTT

CDR3 length: 14
clone size: NA
J gene: TRBJ2-2
D gene: NA
V gene: TRBV27
CDR3 protein: CASSFTGTTGELFF
CDR3 DNA: TGTGCCAGCAGCTTCACCGGGACCACCGGGGAGCTGTTTTTT

CDR3 length: 15
clone size: NA
J gene: TRBJ2-7
D gene: NA
V gene: TRBV10-3
CDR3 protein: CAINRDTGNPYEQYF
CDR3 DNA: TGTGCCATTAACCGGGACACCGGAAACCCATACGAGCAGTACTTC

CDR3 length: 14
clone size: NA
J gene: TRBJ2-7
D gene: TRBD1
V gene: TRBV5-4
CDR3 protein: CASSLMQGAGEQYF
CDR3 DNA: TGTGCCAGCAGCTTGATGCAGGGGGCCGGCGAGCAGTACTTC

CDR3 length: 15
clone size: NA
J gene: TRBJ2-5
D gene: NA
V gene: TRBV9
CDR3 protein: CASSKSGSQQETQYF
CDR3 DNA: TGTGCCAGCAGCAAAAGCGGCTCGCAGCAAGAGACCCAGTACTTC

CDR3 length: 11
clone size: NA
J gene: TRBJ2-7
D gene: NA
V gene: TRBV10-2
CDR3 protein: CASSEGAEQYF
CDR3 DNA: TGCGCCAGCAGTGAAGGGGCAGAGCAGTACTTC

CDR3 length: 13
clone size: few
J gene: TRBJ1-1
D gene: NA
V gene: TRBV4-1
CDR3 protein: CASSVRQNTEAFF
CDR3 DNA: TGCGCCAGCAGCGTCCGACAGAACACTGAAGCTTTCTTT

CDR3 length: 12
clone size: NA
J gene: TRBJ2-3
D gene: NA
V gene: TRBV7-3
CDR3 protein: CASSPGSGTQYF
CDR3 DNA: TGTGCCAGCAGTCCAGGGTCGGGTACGCAGTATTTT

CDR3 length: 13
clone size: NA
J gene: TRBJ2-1
D gene: NA
V gene: TRBV28
CDR3 protein: CASSITGIDEQFF
CDR3 DNA: TGTGCCAGCAGTATCACAGGGATTGATGAGCAGTTCTTC

CDR3 length: 15
clone size: NA
J gene: TRBJ2-3
D gene: NA
V gene: TRBV6-6
CDR3 protein: CASSYLRGSADTQYF
CDR3 DNA: TGTGCCAGCAGTTACTTAAGGGGGTCCGCAGATACGCAGTATTTT

CDR3 length: 13
clone size: NA
J gene: TRBJ2-7
D gene: NA
V gene: TRBV7-8
CDR3 protein: CASSESPSYEQYF
CDR3 DNA: TGTGCCAGCAGCGAAAGCCCCTCCTACGAGCAGTACTTC

CDR3 length: 13
clone size: NA
J gene: TRBJ2-5
D gene: NA
V gene: TRBV5-1
CDR3 protein: CASSMGDEETQYF
CDR3 DNA: TGCGCCAGCAGTATGGGGGACGAAGAGACCCAGTACTTC

CDR3 length: 15
clone size: NA
J gene: TRBJ2-2
D gene: TRBD2
V gene: TRBV11-3
CDR3 protein: CASSPRRGGTGELFF
CDR3 DNA: TGTGCCAGCAGCCCCAGGCGGGGGGGCACCGGGGAGCTGTTTTTT

CDR3 length: 12
clone size: NA
J gene: TRBJ2-2
D gene: NA
V gene: TRBV2
CDR3 protein: CASTGHTGELFF
CDR3 DNA: TGTGCCAGCACGGGGCACACCGGGGAGCTGTTTTTT

CDR3 length: 17
clone size: NA
J gene: TRBJ1-5
D gene: NA
V gene: TRBV18
CDR3 protein: CASSREGASFSGQPQHF
CDR3 DNA: TGTGCCAGCTCACGGGAGGGAGCTTCCTTTTCTGGGCAGCCCCAGCATTTT

CDR3 length: 20
clone size: NA
J gene: TRBJ2-1
D gene: NA
V gene: TRBV15
CDR3 protein: CATSPGREVTPTRVYNEQFF
CDR3 DNA: TGTGCCACCAGCCCGGGACGTGAAGTCACCCCCACCCGGGTCTACAATGAGCAGTTCTTC

CDR3 length: 14
clone size: NA
J gene: TRBJ1-2
D gene: TRBD1
V gene: TRBV7-2
CDR3 protein: CASSPQGADYGYTF
CDR3 DNA: TGTGCCAGCAGCCCCCAGGGGGCTGACTATGGCTACACCTTC

CDR3 length: 14
clone size: few
J gene: TRBJ2-7
D gene: NA
V gene: TRBV30
CDR3 protein: CAWSALRQFGEQYF
CDR3 DNA: TGTGCCTGGAGTGCCCTTCGACAGTTTGGCGAGCAGTACTTC

CDR3 length: 13
clone size: NA
J gene: TRBJ1-1
D gene: NA
V gene: TRBV14
CDR3 protein: CASSQDLDPEAFF
CDR3 DNA: TGTGCCAGCAGCCAAGATCTGGACCCTGAAGCTTTCTTT

CDR3 length: 16
clone size: once
J gene: TRBJ2-7
D gene: TRBD2
V gene: TRBV28
CDR3 protein: CASSPGLAGGLDEQYF
CDR3 DNA: TGTGCCAGCAGCCCGGGACTAGCGGGGGGGCTGGACGAGCAGTACTTC